Presented here are 30 T cell receptor beta chains from one specimen sequenced in a study of T-cell reconstitution after alpha-beta-depleted transplantation in children. Preparation of the TCRbeta library was carried out with unique molecular identifiers. TCRdb used MiXCR to reprocess the PCR reads, holding one entry per CDR3 protein. Here the sample spans over 200,000 distinct CDR3 sequences, roughly 10% being singletons. The material was PBMCs from the stem cell graft donor, obtained from the stem cell graft. The receptors were sampled from a human donor who donated a stem cell graft to a child with acute lymphoblastic leukemia.

The rearrangement links TRBV5-4 to TRBJ2-2, with 8 bases identical to TRBD2. Germline CDR1 is SGHNT and CDR2 is YYREEE (reference sequence). The CDR3 is made up of 16 amino acids. V was pared by 0 bases and J by 7 bases, with 8 bases of the junction left unmatched. CDR3 protein: CASSLAFGGADGELFF. CDR3 DNA sequence: TGTGCCAGCAGCTTGGCCTTCGGGGGGGCCGACGGGGAGCTGTTTTTT.

This clonotype has a handful of counts. The V call is TRBV20-1, the J call TRBJ1-2; a possible D gene is TRBD1 (6 bases). The CDR3 runs to 13 residues. Trimming shortened V by 4 bases and J by 2 bases, and 11 bases separated the two germline ends. Germline V gives CDR1 DFQATT, CDR2 SNEGSKA (reference sequence). Here the CDR3 DNA reads TGCAGTGCTATACAGGGTCTGAACTATGGCTACACCTTC. Encoded protein: CSAIQGLNYGYTF.

A few counts support this clonotype. The gene calls are TRBV4-3 and TRBJ1-2; 7 bases agree with TRBD1. The CDR3 contains 12 residues. Losses at the gene ends were 5 bases for V and 8 bases for J; bases not matched to a gene: 5. CDR1 LGHNA and CDR2 YSLEER come from the germline V gene. The CDR3 region is CASSSQGNGYTF. In DNA form, the CDR3 reads TGCGCCAGCAGCTCACAGGGGAACGGCTACACCTTC.

This clonotype appeared once. The V call is TRBV20-1, the J call TRBJ2-3, with D possibly TRBD2 on 6 matching bases. Trimming pared 2 bases from V and 4 bases from J, leaving 13 bases between. CDR1 and CDR2 (germline): DFQATT, SNEGSKA (reference sequence). The CDR3 spans 14 residues. The CDR3 DNA reads as TGCAGTGCTAGACCCGGACTATTGTCAGATACGCAGTATTTT. Protein: CSARPGLLSDTQYF.

This clonotype was seen many times. The V call is TRBV12-3 or TRBV12-4, the J call TRBJ2-1; 11 bases are a match to TRBD2. The CDR3 consists of 14 residues. Trimming removed 5 bases from V and 5 bases from J; junction bases left unmatched: 2. The CDR3 DNA reads as TGTGCCAGCAGTCAGGGACTAGCGGACAATGAGCAGTTCTTC. Translated: CASSQGLADNEQFF.

This clonotype appeared a few times. The rearrangement links TRBV7-2 to TRBJ2-1, with 7 bases that match TRBD1. V shed 5 bases and J 10 bases; nucleotides not matched to a gene: 11. Per germline, CDR1 SGHTA and CDR2 FQGNSA. CDR3 size: 14 residues. In DNA, the CDR3 is TGTGCCAGCAGCCTCGACAGGGAAAATGTCGAGCAGTTCTTC. The encoded protein is CASSLDRENVEQFF.

At least ten counts were recorded for this clonotype. The genes are TRBV18 and TRBJ2-7; no definite D call. CDR3 length: 13 amino acids. The germline V gene encodes CDR1 KGHSH and CDR2 LQKENI. V was clipped by 4 bases and J by 0 bases, with 7 bases between them. The CDR3 DNA sequence: TGTGCCAGCTCACGGGCTCGCTCCTACGAGCAGTACTTC. This translates into CASSRARSYEQYF. Looking up the rest from reference TRBV18 and TRBJ2-7 gives the full variable domain: NAGVMQNPRHLVRRRGQEARLRCSPMKGHSHVYWYRQLPEEGLKFMVYLQKENIIDESGMPKERFSAEFPKEGPSILRIQQVVRGDSAAYFCASSRARSYEQYFGPGTRLTVT.

In its sample, this clonotype was seen many times. This chain uses TRBV4-3 with TRBJ1-2; unclear D gene. Germline CDR1 is LGHNA and CDR2 is YSLEER. There are 15 residues in the CDR3. V was cut by 0 bases and J by 6 bases, with 14 bases left in between. CDR3 DNA sequence: TGCGCCAGCAGCCAAGAAATGAGTAGAGGAGATGGCTACACCTTC. It encodes CASSQEMSRGDGYTF.

The chain has TRBV5-1 and TRBJ2-6, with a tentative D call TRBD2 (7 bases). The CDR3 extends over 16 amino acids. Germline V lookup: CDR1 SGHRS, CDR2 YFSETQ. V was shortened by 4 bases and J by 1 base, with 12 bases between the two germline ends. CDR3 sequence reads: CASSGRGGSGANVLTF. In DNA, the CDR3 is TGCGCCAGCAGCGGCAGGGGAGGGTCTGGGGCCAACGTCCTGACTTTC. The full variable domain, its missing parts supplied by reference TRBV5-1 and TRBJ2-6, is KAGVTQTPRYLIKTRGQQVTLSCSPISGHRSVSWYQQTPGQGLQFLFEYFSETQRNKGNFPGRFSGRQFSNSRSEMNVSTLELGDSALYLCASSGRGGSGANVLTFGAGSRLTVL.

The chain combines TRBV27 with TRBJ2-5; 7 bases fit TRBD1. CDR3 size: 15 residues. Germline V lookup: CDR1 MNHEY, CDR2 SMNVEV (reference sequence). V shed 2 bases, J shed 4 bases, and the junction held 7 bases outside the gene matches. The CDR3 sequence is CASSLATGVGETQYF. The CDR3 DNA reads TGTGCCAGCAGTTTAGCTACAGGGGTTGGAGAGACCCAGTACTTC.

This clonotype was recorded at least ten times. CDR3 residues: CASSSNRDEQYF. DNA of the CDR3: TGCGCCAGCAGCTCCAACAGGGACGAGCAGTACTTC. The rearrangement joins TRBV5-1 to TRBJ2-7; D might be TRBD1 (6 bases). Between the trimmed V and J ends, which lost 3 bases and 5 bases, there was a span of 9 bases. The CDR3 is 12 residues long. Germline CDR1 reads SGHRS; CDR2 reads YFSETQ.

This clonotype was seen repeatedly, ten times or more. The rearrangement links TRBV5-1 to TRBJ2-3; D tentatively reads TRBD1 or TRBD2 (5 bases each). V was cut by 4 bases and J by 6 bases, with 18 bases left in between. CDR1 and CDR2 (germline): SGHRS, YFSETQ. This CDR3 contains 15 residues. CDR3 in amino acids: CASSPWDLGSDTQYF. The CDR3 DNA reads as TGCGCCAGCAGCCCCTGGGACCTAGGATCGGATACGCAGTATTTT.

With regard to this clonotype: It may be a read error: a sequence one base away is much more abundant. The chain has TRBV7-2 and TRBJ2-2; the D gene is possibly TRBD1 (6 bases). Germline V gene lookup returns CDR1 SGHTA and CDR2 FQGNSA. The CDR3 runs 16 residues. CDR3 bases: TGTGCCAGCAGCTTAGGGATGGGGGCGAACACCAGGGAGCTGTTTTTT. Translating it yields CASSLGMGANTRELFF. The complete variable domain, with remaining parts taken from reference TRBV7-2 and TRBJ2-2, reads GAGVSQSPSNKVTEKGKDVELRCDPISGHTALYWYRQSLGQGLEFLIYFQGNSAPDKSGLPSDRFSAERTGGSVSTLTIQRTQQEDSAVYLCASSLGMGANTRELFFGEGSRLTVL.

This clonotype has only a few counts. The chain couples TRBV20-1 to TRBJ1-5, with D perhaps TRBD1 (5 bases). The CDR3 loop spans 15 amino acids. The germline gives CDR1 DFQATT, CDR2 SNEGSKA (reference sequence). Deletions cut 1 base from V and 0 bases from J, with 10 bases between. This CDR3 is CSARAGDYSNQPQHF. CDR3 coding DNA: TGCAGTGCTAGAGCGGGGGACTATAGCAATCAGCCCCAGCATTTT.

This clonotype was detected many times. This chain uses TRBV5-1 with TRBJ1-1, with unresolved D. The V end lost 4 bases, the J end lost 1 base, and 14 bases lay between the germline ends. The CDR3 extends over 15 amino acids. CDR1 is SGHRS and CDR2 is YFSETQ in the germline V gene. The CDR3 reads CASSLGYSGNTEAFF. CDR3 sequence (DNA): TGCGCCAGCAGCCTGGGCTACTCAGGGAACACTGAAGCTTTCTTT.

In its sample, this clonotype was seen many times. The chain is built from TRBV10-2 and TRBJ1-1; no definite D call. Trimming took 2 bases from V and 7 from J, leaving 8 bases between them. The CDR3 sequence is 12 residues long. The germline V gene encodes CDR1 WSHSY and CDR2 SAAADI. CDR3 DNA sequence: TGCGCCAGCAGTGAGACACCCCATGAAGCTTTCTTT. Translating it yields CASSETPHEAFF.

This clonotype was seen only a few times. The chain uses TRBV5-1 and TRBJ2-3; 7 bases match TRBD2. The CDR3 length is 17 residues. The ends lost 3 bases at V and 1 base at J; junction bases unmatched: 11. The V gene's germline CDR1 is SGHRS and CDR2 YFSETQ. CDR3 in amino acids: CASSSPRSGGRTDTQYF. The CDR3 DNA sequence: TGCGCCAGCAGCTCCCCCCGCTCGGGGGGACGCACAGATACGCAGTATTTT.

This clonotype was seen many times. The rearrangement links TRBV5-1 to TRBJ1-1, with 7 bases that match TRBD1. Germline assignment: CDR1 SGHRS and CDR2 YFSETQ. J lost 5 bases, V lost 7 bases, and 8 bases had no gene match. The CDR3 sequence is 13 residues long. CDR3 nucleotide sequence: TGCGCCAGCCATTCGCCAGGGGGGACTGAAGCTTTCTTT. Translated: CASHSPGGTEAFF.

This clonotype has ten or more counts. The CDR3 bases are TGTGCCAGCAGTTACTCCGGGGGTGGAAAACTGTTTTTT. This codes for CASSYSGGGKLFF. The chain uses TRBV6-5 and TRBJ1-4; D is possibly TRBD1 (5 bases). Trimming left V 0 bases short and J 10 bases short, with 9 bases between. The length of the CDR3 is 13 residues. Germline CDR1 reads MNHEY; CDR2 reads SVGAGI.

The chain combines TRBV10-3 with TRBJ2-5; a weak D match, TRBD2 (7 bases). The CDR3 extends over 18 amino acids. Germline V gives CDR1 ENHRY, CDR2 SYGVKD. V lost 3 bases, J lost 5 bases, and 25 bases lay in between. CDR3 residues: CAISDPLLGGAAEETQYF. CDR3 sequence (DNA): TGTGCCATCAGTGACCCCCTTTTGGGGGGGGCAGCGGAGGAGACCCAGTACTTC.

The chain is built from TRBV20-1 and TRBJ1-4, with 7 bases aligning to TRBD1. Losses at the gene ends were 7 bases for V and 0 bases for J; bases not matched to a gene: 11. This CDR3 has 16 residues. CDR1 and CDR2 from the germline V gene are DFQATT and SNEGSKA (reference sequence). The CDR3 loop is CSVKGQFDPTNEKLFF. The CDR3 coding sequence is TGCAGTGTAAAGGGACAGTTCGACCCAACTAATGAAAAACTGTTTTTT.

This clonotype was seen at least ten times. This chain connects TRBV12-3 or TRBV12-4 to TRBJ2-2; 8 bases line up with TRBD1. The CDR3 has 14 amino acids. V was clipped by 7 bases and J by 6 bases; unmatched bases: 7. The chain's CDR3 is CASIDRGAAGELFF. The CDR3, as DNA: TGTGCCAGCATCGACAGGGGAGCGGCCGGGGAGCTGTTTTTT.

V usage is TRBV2 and J usage is TRBJ1-5; 9 bases are a match to TRBD1. V was pared by 5 bases and J by 1 base, with 3 bases of the junction left unmatched. The CDR3 sequence is 15 residues long. Germline V gene data show CDR1 as SNHLY and CDR2 as FYNNEI. CDR3 protein: CASSLQGASNQPQHF. In nucleotides, the CDR3 is TGTGCCAGCAGTTTACAGGGGGCGAGCAATCAGCCCCAGCATTTT. The whole variable domain, filled in from reference TRBV2 and TRBJ1-5, reads EPEVTQTPSHQVTQMGQEVILRCVPISNHLYFYWYRQILGQKVEFLVSFYNNEISEKSEIFDDQFSVERPDGSNFTLKIRSTKLEDSAMYFCASSLQGASNQPQHFGDGTRLSIL.

CDR3 DNA sequence: TGTGCCAGCAGCGCCAGTCAGGGGGCCCGGGAGCTGTTTTTT. The encoded protein is CASSASQGARELFF. The rearrangement uses TRBV5-6 and TRBJ2-2; 8 bases are shared with TRBD1. Germline CDR1 SGHDT, CDR2 YYEEEE. The CDR3 has 14 residues. After removal of 4 bases from V and 9 bases from J, the junction contained 8 bases not matched to a gene.

This clonotype was detected many times. V gene TRBV29-1 combines with J gene TRBJ2-1; a possible D gene is TRBD1 (5 bases). Trimming took 6 bases from V and 0 from J, leaving 15 bases between them. The CDR3 sequence is 15 residues long. Germline V lookup: CDR1 SQVTM, CDR2 ANQGSEA. DNA for the CDR3: TGCAGCGTGAGAGGCAGGGAAGGCTCCTACAATGAGCAGTTCTTC. Translation: CSVRGREGSYNEQFF.

The chain has TRBV10-3 and TRBJ1-4; 7 nucleotides match TRBD1. Germline values: CDR1 ENHRY, CDR2 SYGVKD. J lost 5 bases, V lost 2 bases, and 2 bases had no gene match. The CDR3 spans 14 residues. For the CDR3, the DNA is TGTGCCATCAGTGAGGGGACAGTGAATGAAAAACTGTTTTTT. Protein: CAISEGTVNEKLFF.

This clonotype came up many times. The chain recombines TRBV3-1 with TRBJ2-3, with a tentative D call TRBD1 (5 bases). CDR1 LGHDT and CDR2 YNNKEL come from the germline V gene (reference sequence). The length of the CDR3 is 12 residues. V lost 6 bases and J 4 bases, leaving 8 bases between the germline ends. The CDR3 loop is CASRGRADTQYF. The DNA for the CDR3 is TGTGCCAGCAGGGGCAGGGCAGATACGCAGTATTTT.

This clonotype was counted many times. The chain has TRBV11-1 and TRBJ1-3; TRBD1 matches 11 bases. Germline-derived CDR1 and CDR2 are SGHAT and FQDESV (reference sequence). This CDR3 has 20 amino acids. The J segment lost 3 bases and the V segment lost 5 bases, leaving 18 bases of the junction unmatched. This chain's CDR3 is CASSVSGTGGLLRFGNTIYF. The CDR3 DNA reads TGTGCCAGCAGCGTATCCGGGACAGGGGGTTTACTTCGTTTTGGAAACACCATATATTTT.

The chain carries TRBV5-1 and TRBJ2-6; 8 nucleotides line up with TRBD1. The CDR3 totals 16 residues. The trim removed 6 bases at V and 0 bases at J, leaving 5 bases unmatched. The germline V gene has CDR1 SGHRS and CDR2 YFSETQ. This chain's CDR3 is CASKGQANSGANVLTF. CDR3 DNA sequence: TGCGCCAGCAAGGGACAGGCCAACTCTGGGGCCAACGTCCTGACTTTC.

This chain connects TRBV10-3 to TRBJ1-1; D is perhaps TRBD1 (5 bases). CDR3 length equals 14 residues. V was shortened by 7 bases and J by 3 bases, with 15 bases between the two germline ends. CDR1 and CDR2 (germline): ENHRY, SYGVKD. The CDR3 is CAITTLGVDTEAFF. CDR3 in DNA: TGTGCCATCACCACTTTGGGGGTAGACACTGAAGCTTTCTTT.